The clone carrying this T cell receptor (beta chain) was recorded a few times. Its matching antigen is unknown. A much larger clone differs from this one at a single base, so this may be a read error. The authors amplified TCR beta CDR3 regions, and they did so from RNA transcripts for repertoire sequencing. Second-round multiplex PCR came after first-round RT-PCR with HTBI primers. Each CDR3 protein gets one entry after TCRdb re-called the multiplex PCR reads with MiXCR. The sample yields just over 600,000 distinct CDR3 sequences, about 20% seen once. The data are from a study of Graves' ophthalmopathy and Graves' hyperthyroidism. At the level of the study: Peripheral blood sampling occurred at initial diagnosis, before any treatment.

CDR1 MNHNS and CDR2 SASEGT come from the germline V gene. The CDR3 length is 14 residues. Study results and limitations: Among expanded thyroid clonotypes above 0.001 frequency, most also occurred in blood. With a specificity of roughly 72% and a sensitivity of around 70%, the model predicted ophthalmopathy progression.

The material sequenced was peripheral blood. The V call is TRBV6-1, the J call TRBJ2-5; D is uncertain. This receptor was identified in a woman aged 18-29 years with stable Graves' hyperthyroidism. Some clones in this sample may be carry-over from other donors' samples. The CDR3: CASSEGVSQATQYF. DNA of the CDR3: TGTGCCAGCAGTGAAGGTGTCAGCCAAGCGACCCAGTACTTC.